A single sample is the source of the 12 T cell receptor beta chains below, sequenced in a study of shared clonotypes between healthy human individuals. It was CD45RO-negative cells, positively selected for CCR7, that made up naive CD8 cells, with terminally differentiated effector memory CD45RA+ cells excluded. TCRdb's table, derived via immunoSEQ multiplex PCR, lists solely in-frame clones and lacks some. The data hold millions of clones, with approximately 94% observed a single time. Material for sequencing was naive CD8+ T cells sorted from blood. The receptor set was obtained from a young man in good health.

The CDR3 loop reads CASRERTGASYEQYF. CDR3 in DNA: TGTGCCAGCAGGGAGAGAACAGGGGCTTCCTACGAGCAGTACTTC. The chain is built from TRBV6-6 and TRBJ2-7; 7 nucleotides agree with TRBD1. The CDR3 has 15 amino acids. Germline V gene data show CDR1 as MNHNY and CDR2 as SVGAGI (reference sequence). V trimming: 6 bases; J trimming: 1 base; junction bases outside the gene matches: 9.

This clone was seen just once. In the same sample, other DNA sequences code for this CDR3. The rearrangement joins TRBV4-1 to TRBJ1-1; D may be TRBD1 (6 bases). The germline gives CDR1 MGHRA, CDR2 YSYEKL. V dropped 1 base and J dropped 3 bases, with 12 bases sitting between them. CDR3 length: 15 amino acids. The CDR3 sequence: CASSQVGGLDTEAFF. Written as DNA, the CDR3 is TGCGCCAGCAGCCAAGTAGGGGGGCTTGACACTGAAGCTTTCTTT.

The DNA of the CDR3 is TGTGCCAGCAGCTTAGCGGGCAGGAACACTGAAGCTTTCTTT. Translating it yields CASSLAGRNTEAFF. V and J are TRBV7-8 and TRBJ1-1; no clear D. V shed 0 bases and J shed 1 base, with 6 bases lying between them. Germline lookup yields CDR1 SGHVS and CDR2 FQNEAQ. The CDR3 is made up of 14 amino acids.

This chain uses TRBV5-6 with TRBJ2-1, with 9 bases that match TRBD2. The V segment lost 0 bases and the J segment 8 bases; nucleotides outside the gene matches: 9. The CDR3 sequence is 16 residues long. Germline CDR1 reads SGHDT; CDR2 reads YYEEEE. CDR3 sequence: CASSLGASGIRHEQFF. CDR3 coding DNA: TGTGCCAGCAGCTTGGGGGCTAGCGGGATCCGCCATGAGCAGTTCTTC.

The chain employs TRBV2 and TRBJ2-5; D is perhaps TRBD1 or TRBD2 (5 bases each). Trimming took off 2 bases at V and 9 bases at J, with 10 bases between the two ends. Germline CDR1 and CDR2: SNHLY and FYNNEI. The CDR3 loop spans 12 amino acids. In DNA form, the CDR3 reads TGTGCCAGCAGTGAATTCTCGGGGCCCCAGTACTTC. Amino acids: CASSEFSGPQYF.

The CDR3 DNA reads TGTGCCAGCACCTTCGGGGTGAGCACCTACGAGCAGTACTTC. This gives the protein CASTFGVSTYEQYF. The chain is built from TRBV2 and TRBJ2-7, with a possible D match to TRBD2 (5 bases). V was trimmed by 7 bases and J by 2 bases, leaving 15 bases between them. CDR1 and CDR2 from the germline V gene are SNHLY and FYNNEI. This CDR3 is built from 14 residues. Based on the CDR3 plus reference TRBV2 and TRBJ2-7, the full variable domain is EPEVTQTPSHQVTQMGQEVILRCVPISNHLYFYWYRQILGQKVEFLVSFYNNEISEKSEIFDDQFSVERPDGSNFTLKIRSTKLEDSAMYFCASTFGVSTYEQYFGPGTRLTVT.

This clone was recorded once. V and J are TRBV27 and TRBJ2-3; 7 nucleotides match TRBD2. Germline V gene data show CDR1 as MNHEY and CDR2 as SMNVEV (reference sequence). The ends lost 4 bases at V and 3 bases at J; junction bases unmatched: 10. The CDR3 contains 16 residues. The CDR3, as DNA: TGTGCCAGCAGTTGGGCGTTTGGGGGAGGGACAGATACGCAGTATTTT. Translated, it gives CASSWAFGGGTDTQYF.

This clone has only one observation. This chain uses TRBV2 with TRBJ2-3; TRBD2 is a possible D gene (5 bases). The V gene lost 5 bases and the J gene lost 5 bases, with 8 bases spanning the gap. This CDR3 spans 12 amino acids. Germline-derived CDR1 and CDR2 are SNHLY and FYNNEI. As DNA, the CDR3 is TGTGCCAGCAGTCCAGCGGTAGATACGCAGTATTTT. Its protein is CASSPAVDTQYF.

The chain is built from TRBV27 and TRBJ2-7, with 9 positions matching TRBD1. The CDR3 runs 15 residues. Germline CDR1 reads MNHEY; CDR2 reads SMNVEV (reference sequence). The V and J ends lost 0 bases and 3 bases, in that order; junction bases with no gene match: 3. The CDR3 loop is CASSLSRQGVYEQYF. Written as DNA, the CDR3 is TGTGCCAGCAGTTTATCACGACAGGGGGTCTACGAGCAGTACTTC.

J is TRBJ2-7 and V is TRBV29-1, with TRBD2 as a possible D gene (5 bases). Germline loops: CDR1 SQVTM, CDR2 ANQGSEA. CDR3 length: 14 amino acids. Trimming left V 4 bases short and J 1 base short, with 14 bases between. CDR3 loop: CSVGRYGESYEQYF. As DNA, the CDR3 is TGCAGCGTTGGACGTTACGGGGAATCCTACGAGCAGTACTTC.

The rearrangement links TRBV27 to TRBJ2-7; weak D call: TRBD1 (5 bases). The CDR3 loop spans 15 amino acids. V was trimmed by 2 bases and J by 0 bases, leaving 11 bases between them. Germline CDR1 is MNHEY and CDR2 is SMNVEV (reference sequence). In nucleotides, the CDR3 is TGTGCCAGCAGTTTAAGTCTCGGACACTCCTACGAGCAGTACTTC. Protein sequence: CASSLSLGHSYEQYF.

The V call is TRBV2, the J call TRBJ2-2; the D is unclear. The V end was cut by 4 bases, the J end by 2 bases, with 11 bases between. Germline loops: CDR1 SNHLY, CDR2 FYNNEI. CDR3 length: 15 amino acids. The DNA for the CDR3 is TGTGCCAGCAGTGGCGTCTACATTAACACCGGGGAGCTGTTTTTT. Translation gives CASSGVYINTGELFF.